The source of this T cell receptor beta chain is a study of blood T cell repertoires in COVID-19. Study overall: COVID-19 samples, acute and convalescent, were from the United States, Italy and Spain.

Original handling: Reference gene primer amplification gave estimated nucleated cell counts. The table came from immunoSEQ multiplex PCR; TCRdb's copy has only in-frame clones and leaves some out. V and J calls and clone size come straight from that table; D and trimming were deduced from the DNA. The table lists about 160,000 clones, roughly 90% of them singletons. V lost 8 bases, J lost 4 bases, and 15 bases lay in between. The CDR3 extends over 12 amino acids. Germline values: CDR1 SQVTM, CDR2 ANQGSEA. The material sequenced was peripheral blood. V usage is TRBV29-1 and J usage is TRBJ2-7, with D perhaps TRBD1 or TRBD2 (5 bases each). The sequence came from a man aged 55-75 years with acute or convalescent COVID-19. The CDR3 sequence is CSIGGRRYEQYF. In nucleotides, the CDR3 is TGCAGCATTGGGGGAAGGAGGTACGAGCAGTACTTC.